These 5 T cell receptor beta chains share one sample of origin, sequenced in a study of control samples from healthy donors and cancer patients. Some clones are missing from TCRdb's copy, which holds only in-frame ones; the method was immunoSEQ multiplex PCR. The profile shows more than 20,000 clones, just over 90% of them singletons. Sequenced material: PBMCs. These receptor sequences come from a man over 45 with lung cancer.

The chain links TRBV27 to TRBJ1-1; D unclear. The length of the CDR3 is 15 residues. V was clipped by 6 bases and J by 5 bases, with 19 bases between them. Germline values: CDR1 MNHEY, CDR2 SMNVEV (reference sequence). CDR3 in amino acids: CASSSLDFLRTEAFF. CDR3 DNA sequence: TGTGCCAGCAGCTCCCTCGATTTTCTCAGAACTGAAGCTTTCTTT.

The V call is TRBV5-1, the J call TRBJ1-1, with D uncertain. V lost 4 bases and J lost 0, with 10 bases in between. Germline V gene lookup returns CDR1 SGHRS and CDR2 YFSETQ. This CDR3 region has 14 residues. The CDR3 sequence is CASSPAGMNTEAFF. The DNA of the CDR3 is TGCGCCAGCAGCCCCGCGGGCATGAACACTGAAGCTTTCTTT.

In this sample, this clone turned up once. The CDR3 nucleotides read TGCAGCGTTTATATCAACGGGCAGGGGGACCCTGGCTACACCTTC. It yields the protein CSVYINGQGDPGYTF. The chain is built from TRBV29-1 and TRBJ1-2; 7 bases match TRBD1. The CDR3 contains 15 residues. The junction had 16 bases not matched to a gene; V was cut back by 5 bases and J by 7 bases. The germline gives CDR1 SQVTM, CDR2 ANQGSEA.

This clone was detected only once. The sample holds other DNA sequences that translate to the same CDR3. V usage is TRBV6-6 and J usage is TRBJ1-5, with 9 positions matching TRBD1. The CDR3 is made up of 14 amino acids. Losses at the gene ends were 2 bases for V and 4 bases for J; bases not matched to a gene: 0. CDR1 MNHNY and CDR2 SVGAGI come from the germline V gene (reference sequence). CDR3 DNA: TGTGCCAGCAGTTACGGACAGGGGAATCAGCCCCAGCATTTT. This encodes CASSYGQGNQPQHF.

The chain is built from TRBV12-3 or TRBV12-4 and TRBJ1-2; the match to TRBD1 covers 10 bases. V lost 6 bases and J lost 7; bases outside the gene matches: 5. CDR3 length: 13 amino acids. As DNA, the CDR3 is TGTGCCAGCAGAGAGACAGGGGGCACTGGCTACACCTTC. It yields the protein CASRETGGTGYTF.